This T cell receptor (beta chain) stems from a study of technical replicates of blood from a few donors. Repertoires were generated with immunoSEQ multiplex PCR, while TCRdb's copy carries only in-frame clones and drops some. The sample lists under 85,000 clones; approximately 97% were seen once. V was clipped by 5 bases and J by 9 bases; unmatched bases: 12. This CDR3 is built from 16 residues. The V gene's germline CDR1 is MNHEY and CDR2 SMNVEV (reference sequence). What was sequenced was T cells isolated from PBMCs. The TCR comes from a human donor in good health. The chain couples TRBV27 to TRBJ2-1; 11 bases match TRBD2. The CDR3 nucleotides read TGTGCCAGCAGTCTCATAGCGGGAGGGCCGGTTGGTGAGCAGTTCTTC. This sequence encodes CASSLIAGGPVGEQFF.